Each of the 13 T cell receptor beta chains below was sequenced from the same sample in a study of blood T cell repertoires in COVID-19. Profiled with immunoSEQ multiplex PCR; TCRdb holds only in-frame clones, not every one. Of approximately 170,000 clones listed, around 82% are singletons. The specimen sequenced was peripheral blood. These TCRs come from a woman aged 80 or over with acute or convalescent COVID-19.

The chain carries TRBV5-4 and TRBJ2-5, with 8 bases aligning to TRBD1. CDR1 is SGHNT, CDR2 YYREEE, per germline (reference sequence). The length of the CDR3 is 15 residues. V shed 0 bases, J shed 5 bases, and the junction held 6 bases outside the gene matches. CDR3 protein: CASSLAQGAGETQYF. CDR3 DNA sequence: TGTGCCAGCAGCTTGGCCCAGGGGGCGGGGGAGACCCAGTACTTC.

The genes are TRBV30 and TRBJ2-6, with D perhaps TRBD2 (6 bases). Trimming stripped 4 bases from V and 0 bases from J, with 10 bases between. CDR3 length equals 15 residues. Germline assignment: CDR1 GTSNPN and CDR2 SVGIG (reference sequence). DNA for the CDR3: TGTGCCTGGACCTTCGGGGGCTCTGGGGCCAACGTCCTGACTTTC. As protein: CAWTFGGSGANVLTF.

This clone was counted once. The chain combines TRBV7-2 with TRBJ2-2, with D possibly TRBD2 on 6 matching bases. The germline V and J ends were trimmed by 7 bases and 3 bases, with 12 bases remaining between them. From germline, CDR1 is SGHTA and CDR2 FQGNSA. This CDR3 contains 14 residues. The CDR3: CASKRDSYTGELFF. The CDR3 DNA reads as TGTGCCAGCAAGAGGGACTCATACACCGGGGAGCTGTTTTTT.

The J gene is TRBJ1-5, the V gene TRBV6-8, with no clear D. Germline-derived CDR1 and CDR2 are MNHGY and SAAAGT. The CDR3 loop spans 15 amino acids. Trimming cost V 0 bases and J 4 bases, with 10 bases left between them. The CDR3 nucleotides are TGTGCCAGCAGTTACTCGCGCCAGGCAAATCAGCCCCAGCATTTT. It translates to CASSYSRQANQPQHF.

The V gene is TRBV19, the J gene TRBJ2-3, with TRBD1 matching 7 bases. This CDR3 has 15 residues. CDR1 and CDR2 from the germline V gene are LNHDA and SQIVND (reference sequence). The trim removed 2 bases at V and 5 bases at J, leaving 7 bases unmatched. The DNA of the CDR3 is TGTGCCAGTAGTATAAGCAGGGGGAATGGAGATACGCAGTATTTT. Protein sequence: CASSISRGNGDTQYF.

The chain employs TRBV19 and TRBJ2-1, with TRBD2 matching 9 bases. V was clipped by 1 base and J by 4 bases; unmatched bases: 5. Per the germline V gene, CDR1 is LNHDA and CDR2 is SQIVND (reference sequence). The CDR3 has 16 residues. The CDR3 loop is CASSIALLAGYNEQFF. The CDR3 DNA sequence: TGTGCCAGTAGTATAGCCCTGCTAGCGGGGTACAATGAGCAGTTCTTC.

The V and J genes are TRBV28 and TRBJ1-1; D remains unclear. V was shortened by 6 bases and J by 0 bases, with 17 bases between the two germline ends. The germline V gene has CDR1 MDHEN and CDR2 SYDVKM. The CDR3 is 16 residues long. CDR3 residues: CASSTEGVTVNTEAFF. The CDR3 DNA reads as TGTGCCAGCAGCACGGAAGGAGTCACGGTGAACACTGAAGCTTTCTTT.

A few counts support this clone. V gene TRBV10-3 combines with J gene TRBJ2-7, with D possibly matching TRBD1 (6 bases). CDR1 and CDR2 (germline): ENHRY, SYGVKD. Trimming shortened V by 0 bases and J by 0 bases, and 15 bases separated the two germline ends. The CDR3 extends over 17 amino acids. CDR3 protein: CAISESTTGSLSYEQYF. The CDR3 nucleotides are TGTGCCATCAGTGAGTCGACTACAGGGTCCCTCTCCTACGAGCAGTACTTC.

CDR3 region: CASSPGQGAWSDTQYF. As DNA, the CDR3 is TGTGCCAGCAGCCCCGGACAGGGGGCTTGGTCAGATACGCAGTATTTT. The chain combines TRBV7-6 with TRBJ2-3; 11 bases map to TRBD1. Trimming removed 5 bases from V and 4 bases from J; junction bases left unmatched: 8. There are 16 residues in the CDR3. The V gene's germline CDR1 is SGHVS and CDR2 FNYEAQ.

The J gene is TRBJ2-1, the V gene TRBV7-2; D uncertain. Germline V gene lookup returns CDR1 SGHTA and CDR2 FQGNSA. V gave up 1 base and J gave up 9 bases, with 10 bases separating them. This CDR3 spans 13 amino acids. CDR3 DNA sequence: TGTGCCAGCAGCTTAGTTATGAGGAGTGAGCAGTTCTTC. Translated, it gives CASSLVMRSEQFF.

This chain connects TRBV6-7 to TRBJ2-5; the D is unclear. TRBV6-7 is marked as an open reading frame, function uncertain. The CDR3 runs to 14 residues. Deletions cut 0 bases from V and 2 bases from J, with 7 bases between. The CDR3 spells CASSYSMRQETQYF. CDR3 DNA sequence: TGTGCCAGCAGTTACTCGATGAGGCAAGAGACCCAGTACTTC.

CDR3 loop: CASSLENRGRVDTQYF. The CDR3 coding sequence is TGTGCCAGCAGCTTAGAGAACAGGGGGCGTGTTGATACGCAGTATTTT. The V gene is TRBV7-2, the J gene TRBJ2-3; 9 bases match TRBD1. The germline V gene encodes CDR1 SGHTA and CDR2 FQGNSA. V was clipped by 1 base and J by 6 bases; unmatched bases: 8. The CDR3 spans 16 residues.

In DNA, the CDR3 is TGTGCCAGCAGCTTAGAGGGGGCGGAGAACACTGAAGCTTTCTTT. It is translated as CASSLEGAENTEAFF. This chain links TRBV7-2 with TRBJ1-1, with 7 positions matching TRBD1. From germline, CDR1 is SGHTA and CDR2 FQGNSA. This CDR3 region has 15 residues. Losses at the gene ends were 1 base for V and 1 base for J; bases not matched to a gene: 3.